The entry below gives a single T cell receptor beta chain sequence along with its context. Its target is unknown. The assay was immunoSEQ multiplex PCR, and TCRdb's table has in-frame clones only and misses some. The profile shows 140,000 to 150,000 clones, approximately 93% of them singletons. This entry comes from a study of T cell responses to AZD1222 COVID-19 vaccine. There are 18 residues in the CDR3. V dropped 0 bases and J dropped 5 bases, with 21 bases sitting between them. Germline V lookup: CDR1 LGHNA, CDR2 YNFKEQ. The study's findings and limits: Clonal diversity may have been underestimated in mostly white British donors. Spike-specific TCR repertoires showed rising breadth and depth after two AZD1222 doses.

The clonotype originates from an adult who had recovered from COVID-19. This chain uses TRBV4-2 with TRBJ2-3; maybe TRBD2 (5 bases). This sample comprised peripheral blood, obtained after recovery from COVID-19. CDR3 region: CASSQDLRGSAEGDTQYF. The CDR3 DNA follows: TGTGCCAGCAGCCAAGATCTCCGGGGTAGCGCGGAAGGAGATACGCAGTATTTT.